This TCR beta chain emerged from a study of blood T cells in healthy people across ages. The V gene's germline CDR1 is SGHTA and CDR2 FQGNSA. The CDR3 has 15 amino acids. V was pared by 3 bases and J by 6 bases, with 10 bases of the junction left unmatched. A note on this clonotype: Its specificity is not known.

Primed by a sample-barcoded 5' primer and a J-beta primer mix, a second PCR proceeded for 7 to 11 cycles. MiXCR was run by TCRdb on the 5' RACE reads, yielding one entry per CDR3 protein. The sample lists roughly 900,000 distinct CDR3 sequences, roughly 43% occurring once. General study findings and limits: When one million T cells were used, diversity estimates were thought to be underestimates. Any conclusive comparison of naive versus antigen-experienced cells was prevented by using unsorted PBMCs.

The sequence derives from a young man in good health. The sample consisted of blood. The rearrangement joins TRBV7-2 to TRBJ1-2, with 7 bases aligning to TRBD1. The CDR3 region is CASSFDHTGANGYTF. DNA of the CDR3: TGTGCCAGCAGCTTCGATCATACAGGGGCCAATGGCTACACCTTC.